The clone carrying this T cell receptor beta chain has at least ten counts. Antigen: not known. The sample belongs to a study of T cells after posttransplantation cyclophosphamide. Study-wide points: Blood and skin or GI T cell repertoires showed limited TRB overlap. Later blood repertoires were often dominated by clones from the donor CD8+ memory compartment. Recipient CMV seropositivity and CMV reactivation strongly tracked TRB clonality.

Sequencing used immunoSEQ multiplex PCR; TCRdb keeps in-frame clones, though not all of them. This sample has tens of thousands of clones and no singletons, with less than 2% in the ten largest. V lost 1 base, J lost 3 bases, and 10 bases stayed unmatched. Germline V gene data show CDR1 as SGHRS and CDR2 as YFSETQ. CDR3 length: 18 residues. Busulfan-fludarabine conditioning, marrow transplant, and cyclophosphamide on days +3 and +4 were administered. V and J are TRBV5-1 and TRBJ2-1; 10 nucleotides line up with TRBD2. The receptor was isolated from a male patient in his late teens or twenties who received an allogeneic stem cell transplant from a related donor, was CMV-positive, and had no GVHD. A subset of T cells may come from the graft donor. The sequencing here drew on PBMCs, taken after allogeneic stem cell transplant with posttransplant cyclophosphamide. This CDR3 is CASSLSSGGGTGYNEQFF. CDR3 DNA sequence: TGCGCCAGCAGCTTGTCTAGCGGGGGTGGTACTGGCTACAATGAGCAGTTCTTC.